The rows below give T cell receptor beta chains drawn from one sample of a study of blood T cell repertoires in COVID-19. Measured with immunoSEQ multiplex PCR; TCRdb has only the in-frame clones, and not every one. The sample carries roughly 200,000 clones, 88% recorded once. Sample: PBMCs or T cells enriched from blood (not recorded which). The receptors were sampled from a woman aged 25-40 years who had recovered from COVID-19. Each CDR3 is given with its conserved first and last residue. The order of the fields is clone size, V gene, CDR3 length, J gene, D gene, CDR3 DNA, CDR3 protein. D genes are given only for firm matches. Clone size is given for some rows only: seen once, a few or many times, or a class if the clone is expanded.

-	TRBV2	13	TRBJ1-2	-	TGTGCCAGCATCGGGGGGGGCTTCTTTGGCTACACCTTC	CASIGGGFFGYTF
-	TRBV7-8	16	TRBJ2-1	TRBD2	TGTGCCAGCAGCTTAGAAGCTAGCGGGGGACTTAGTGAGCAGTTCTTC	CASSLEASGGLSEQFF
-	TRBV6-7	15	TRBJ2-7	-	TGTGCCAGCAGTGACCTTCAGGGTAGAGACTACGAGCAGTACTTC	CASSDLQGRDYEQYF
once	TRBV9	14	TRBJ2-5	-	TGTGCCAGCAGCCTACTAGCTCTGGGGGAGACCCAGTACTTC	CASSLLALGETQYF
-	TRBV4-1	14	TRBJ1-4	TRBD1	TGCGCCAGCAGCCGGACAGGTACAAATGAAAAACTGTTTTTT	CASSRTGTNEKLFF
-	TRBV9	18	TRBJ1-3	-	TGTGCCAGCAGCATCAGAGGCCCACAGGGTAGCTCTGGAAACACCATATATTTT	CASSIRGPQGSSGNTIYF
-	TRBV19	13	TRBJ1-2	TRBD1	TGTGCCAGTAGTAAGGACAGGGTAAATGGCTACACCTTC	CASSKDRVNGYTF
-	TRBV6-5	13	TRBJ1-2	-	TGTGCCAGCGCCGTGGGGGGTTACTATGGCTACACCTTC	CASAVGGYYGYTF
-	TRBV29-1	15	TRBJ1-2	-	TGCAGCGTTGAAGATCGTCGCGGAACTAACTATGGCTACACCTTC	CSVEDRRGTNYGYTF
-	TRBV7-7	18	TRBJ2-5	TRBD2	TGTGCCAGCAGCTTAGGGATTAGCGGGGGGGCGCCCTGGGAGACCCAGTACTTC	CASSLGISGGAPWETQYF
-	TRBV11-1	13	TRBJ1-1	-	TGTGCCAGCAGCTTAAGGGGGATCACTGAAGCTTTCTTT	CASSLRGITEAFF
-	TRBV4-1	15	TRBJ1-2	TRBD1	TGCGCCAGCAGCCTCCGAGAGGGACAGTTCTATGGCTACACCTTC	CASSLREGQFYGYTF
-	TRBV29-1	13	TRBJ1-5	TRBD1	TGCAGCGTTCAGGGGGGCAGCAATCAGCCCCAGCATTTT	CSVQGGSNQPQHF
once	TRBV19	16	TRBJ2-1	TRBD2	TGTGCCAGTAGTATCGGACTAGCGGGGGGAGGAGATGTTCAGTTCTTC	CASSIGLAGGGDVQFF
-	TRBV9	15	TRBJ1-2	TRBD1	TGTGCCAGCAGCGAGGGGACAGCCGCTAACTATGGCTACACCTTC	CASSEGTAANYGYTF
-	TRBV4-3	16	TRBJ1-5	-	TGCGCCAGCAGCCAAGATTCCCCCCTGAGGGATCAGCCCCAGCATTTT	CASSQDSPLRDQPQHF
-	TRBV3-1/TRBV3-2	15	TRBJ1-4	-	TGTGCCAGCAGCCAAGATAGCGGAGGTAATGAAAAACTGTTTTTT	CASSQDSGGNEKLFF
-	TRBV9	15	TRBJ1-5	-	TGTGCCAGCAGCGTAGACCAGGGAAGGGGTCAGCCCCAGCATTTT	CASSVDQGRGQPQHF
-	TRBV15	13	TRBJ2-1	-	TGTGCCACCAGGAAGGCCTCGCGGAATGAGCAGTTCTTC	CATRKASRNEQFF
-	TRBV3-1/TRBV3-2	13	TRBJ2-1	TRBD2	TGTGCCAGCAGGACTAGCGGGGTCAATGAGCAGTTCTTC	CASRTSGVNEQFF
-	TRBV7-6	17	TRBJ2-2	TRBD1	TGTGCCAGCAGCCCGAACAGGGGGCGCAGGAACACCGGGGAGCTGTTTTTT	CASSPNRGRRNTGELFF
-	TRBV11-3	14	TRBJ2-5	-	TGTGCCAGCAGCTTAAGGTCAGGGAAGGAGACCCAGTACTTC	CASSLRSGKETQYF
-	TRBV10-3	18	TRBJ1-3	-	TGTGCCATCAGTGAGTGGCTGGAGGGGATCATTTCTGGAAACACCATATATTTT	CAISEWLEGIISGNTIYF
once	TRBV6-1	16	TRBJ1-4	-	TGTGCCAGCAGTGTAAGTCCCAGGGATAGGAGTGAAAAACTGTTTTTT	CASSVSPRDRSEKLFF
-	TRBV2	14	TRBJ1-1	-	TGTGCCAGCTTGAGGGAAGGCTTGAACACTGAAGCTTTCTTT	CASLREGLNTEAFF
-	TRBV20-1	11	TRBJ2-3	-	TGCAGTGCGAGTCTTAGCGAGGCGCAGTATTTT	CSASLSEAQYF
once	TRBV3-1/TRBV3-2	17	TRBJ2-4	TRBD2	TGTGCCAGCAGCCGCGGGACTAGCGGGGGGGCCAAAAACATTCAGTACTTC	CASSRGTSGGAKNIQYF
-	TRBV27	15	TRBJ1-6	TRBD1	TGTGCCAGCAGTCCCCCGGGACAGGCTCATTCACCCCTCCACTTT	CASSPPGQAHSPLHF
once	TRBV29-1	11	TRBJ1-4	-	TGCAGCGTTGCGAATTTGGAGAGACTGTTTTTT	CSVANLERLFF
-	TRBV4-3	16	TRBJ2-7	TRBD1	TGCGCCAGCAGCCCGACATCCGGGACAGGGAACTACGAGCAGTACTTC	CASSPTSGTGNYEQYF
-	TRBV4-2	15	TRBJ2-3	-	TGTGCCAGCAGCCAAGTGTCTAGCAGCACAGATACGCAGTATTTT	CASSQVSSSTDTQYF
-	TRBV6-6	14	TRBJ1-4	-	TGTGCCAGCAGTTACGGTCAAGGGGCTGAAAAACTGTTTTTT	CASSYGQGAEKLFF
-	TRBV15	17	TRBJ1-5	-	TGTGCCACCAGCGACTCGATGGGGGCAGGGGCCCCTGGGCCCCAGCATTTT	CATSDSMGAGAPGPQHF
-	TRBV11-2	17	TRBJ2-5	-	TGTGCCAGCAGCCCCCTGGAAGGGGAAGTGGGGCAAGAGACCCAGTACTTC	CASSPLEGEVGQETQYF
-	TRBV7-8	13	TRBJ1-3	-	TGTGCCAGCAGCTTAGCCAGGGGAAACACCATATATTTT	CASSLARGNTIYF
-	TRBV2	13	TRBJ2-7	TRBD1	TGTGCCAGCAGGGACGCAGGGGGCTACGAGCAGTACTTC	CASRDAGGYEQYF